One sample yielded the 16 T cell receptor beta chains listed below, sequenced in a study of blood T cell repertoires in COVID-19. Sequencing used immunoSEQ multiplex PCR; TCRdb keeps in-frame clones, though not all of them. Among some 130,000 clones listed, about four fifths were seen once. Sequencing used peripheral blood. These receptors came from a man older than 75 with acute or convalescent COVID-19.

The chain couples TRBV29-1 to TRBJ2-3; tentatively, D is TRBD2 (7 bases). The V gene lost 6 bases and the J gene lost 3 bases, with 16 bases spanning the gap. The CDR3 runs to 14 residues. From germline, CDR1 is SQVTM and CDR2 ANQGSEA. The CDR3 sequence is CSVRGGSRTDTQYF. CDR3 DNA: TGCAGCGTGCGCGGGGGCTCTCGGACAGATACGCAGTATTTT.

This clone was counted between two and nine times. The CDR3 nucleotides are TGTGCCAGTAGGGCCCGCAGGACTAGCGGGGGCCATGAGCAGTTCTTC. Translation gives CASRARRTSGGHEQFF. The chain employs TRBV19 and TRBJ2-1; 13 bases fit TRBD2. The CDR3 totals 16 residues. V lost 6 bases, J lost 8 bases, and 10 bases stayed unmatched. CDR1 and CDR2 (germline): LNHDA, SQIVND (reference sequence).

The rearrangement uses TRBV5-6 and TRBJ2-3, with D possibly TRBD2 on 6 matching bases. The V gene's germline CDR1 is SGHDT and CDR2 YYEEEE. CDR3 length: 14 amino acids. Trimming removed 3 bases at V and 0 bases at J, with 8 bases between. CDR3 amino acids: CASSSGTSTDTQYF. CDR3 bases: TGTGCCAGCAGCTCCGGGACTAGCACAGATACGCAGTATTTT.

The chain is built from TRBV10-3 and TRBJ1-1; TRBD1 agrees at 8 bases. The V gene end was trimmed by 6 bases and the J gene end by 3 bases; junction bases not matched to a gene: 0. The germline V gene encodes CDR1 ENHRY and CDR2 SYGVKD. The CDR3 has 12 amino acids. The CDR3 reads CAIRDRDTEAFF. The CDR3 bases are TGTGCCATCAGGGACAGGGACACTGAAGCTTTCTTT.

DNA of the CDR3: TGCGCCAGCAGCCCTGGACAGCACTACGAGCAGTACTTC. Translated, it gives CASSPGQHYEQYF. This chain uses TRBV5-1 with TRBJ2-7, with a weak D call TRBD1 (6 bases). Trimming removed 4 bases at V and 3 bases at J, with 11 bases between. CDR1 and CDR2 (germline): SGHRS, YFSETQ. This CDR3 is built from 13 residues.

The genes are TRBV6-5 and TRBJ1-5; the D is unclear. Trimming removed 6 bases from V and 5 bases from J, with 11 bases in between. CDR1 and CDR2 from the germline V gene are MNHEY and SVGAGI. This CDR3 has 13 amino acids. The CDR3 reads CASSKEGDQPQHF. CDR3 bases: TGTGCCAGCAGCAAGGAGGGAGATCAGCCCCAGCATTTT.

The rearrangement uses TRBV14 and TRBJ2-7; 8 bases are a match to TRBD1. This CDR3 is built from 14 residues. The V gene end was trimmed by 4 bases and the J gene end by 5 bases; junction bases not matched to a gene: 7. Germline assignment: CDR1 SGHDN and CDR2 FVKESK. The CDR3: CASSPIDRGHEQYF. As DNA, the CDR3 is TGTGCCAGCAGCCCTATAGACAGGGGCCACGAGCAGTACTTC.

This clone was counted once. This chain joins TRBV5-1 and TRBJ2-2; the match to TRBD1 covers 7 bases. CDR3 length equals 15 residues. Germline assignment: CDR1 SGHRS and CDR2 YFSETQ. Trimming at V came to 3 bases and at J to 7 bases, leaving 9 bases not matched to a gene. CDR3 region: CASSSGPQGVGELFF. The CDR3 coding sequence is TGCGCCAGCAGCTCGGGACCCCAGGGGGTCGGGGAGCTGTTTTTT.

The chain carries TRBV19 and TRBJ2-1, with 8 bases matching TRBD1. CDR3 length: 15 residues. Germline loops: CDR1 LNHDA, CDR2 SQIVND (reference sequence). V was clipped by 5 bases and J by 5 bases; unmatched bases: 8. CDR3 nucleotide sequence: TGTGCCAGTAGTCCGAGGACAGGGTTGCACAATGAGCAGTTCTTC. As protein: CASSPRTGLHNEQFF.

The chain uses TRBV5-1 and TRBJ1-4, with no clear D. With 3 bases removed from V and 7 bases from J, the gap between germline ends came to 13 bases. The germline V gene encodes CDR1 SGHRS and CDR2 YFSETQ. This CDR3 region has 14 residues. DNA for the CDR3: TGCGCCAGCAGCTCGTCCCTCCGAGGTGAAAAACTGTTTTTT. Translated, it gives CASSSSLRGEKLFF.

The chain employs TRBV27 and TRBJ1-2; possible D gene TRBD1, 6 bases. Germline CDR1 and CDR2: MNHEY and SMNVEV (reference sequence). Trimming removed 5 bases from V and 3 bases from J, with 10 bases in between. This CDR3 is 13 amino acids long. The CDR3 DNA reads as TGTGCCAGCAGTCCACAGGGTCACTATGGCTACACCTTC. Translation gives CASSPQGHYGYTF.

The CDR3 sequence is CASSIGGRGLDTQYF. Written as DNA, the CDR3 is TGTGCCAGTAGTATCGGAGGCAGGGGGCTTGATACGCAGTATTTT. V and J are TRBV19 and TRBJ2-3, with 8 bases identical to TRBD1. The CDR3 runs 15 residues. Germline lookup yields CDR1 LNHDA and CDR2 SQIVND (reference sequence). The V segment lost 3 bases and the J segment 6 bases; nucleotides outside the gene matches: 8.

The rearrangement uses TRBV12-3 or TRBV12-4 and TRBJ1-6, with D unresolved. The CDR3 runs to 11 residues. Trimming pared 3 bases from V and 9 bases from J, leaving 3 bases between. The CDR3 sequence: CASSFGSPLHF. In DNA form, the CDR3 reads TGTGCCAGCAGTTTCGGTTCACCCCTCCACTTT.

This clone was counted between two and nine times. CDR3 nucleotide sequence: TGTGCCAGTAGTATCCCAGGTGGGGGCTCACCCCTCCACTTT. Translating gives CASSIPGGGSPLHF. The chain recombines TRBV19 with TRBJ1-6; weak D call: TRBD1 (6 bases). Trimming removed 3 bases from V and 10 bases from J, with 13 bases in between. Germline assignment: CDR1 LNHDA and CDR2 SQIVND (reference sequence). The CDR3 loop spans 14 amino acids.

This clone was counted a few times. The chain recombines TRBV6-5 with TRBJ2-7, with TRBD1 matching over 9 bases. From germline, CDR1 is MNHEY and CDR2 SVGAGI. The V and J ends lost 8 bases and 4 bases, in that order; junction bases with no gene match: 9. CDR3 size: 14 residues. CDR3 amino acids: CASGGTGGPYEQYF. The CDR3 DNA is TGTGCCAGCGGAGGAACAGGGGGCCCTTACGAGCAGTACTTC.

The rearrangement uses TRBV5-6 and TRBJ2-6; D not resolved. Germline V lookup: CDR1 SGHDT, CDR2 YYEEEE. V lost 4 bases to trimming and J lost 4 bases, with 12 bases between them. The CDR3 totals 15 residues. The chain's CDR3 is CASSRYKSGANVLTF. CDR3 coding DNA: TGTGCCAGCAGCCGATACAAGTCCGGGGCCAACGTCCTGACTTTC.